This T cell receptor (beta chain) was identified during a study of control samples from healthy donors and cancer patients. Details on this clone: The same CDR3 arises from other DNA sequences in this sample as well.

The CDR3 consists of 12 residues. The germline V and J ends were trimmed by 5 bases and 3 bases, with 4 bases remaining between them. The germline V gene encodes CDR1 SGHNT and CDR2 YENEEA. Repertoires were generated with immunoSEQ multiplex PCR, while TCRdb's copy carries only in-frame clones and drops some. Altogether over 75,000 clones are present, 85% being singletons, with the ten largest covering 15% to 20%. This chain joins TRBV11-3 and TRBJ2-2; D gene uncertain. Material for sequencing was blood. The TCR was taken from a young man in good health. The CDR3 DNA reads as TGTGCCAGCAGCCCCCACACCGGGGAGCTGTTTTTT. It encodes CASSPHTGELFF.